The present T cell receptor beta chain was sequenced within a study of beta chain features in type 1 diabetes. Overall study: When patients were set against healthy donors, age, gender and cell yields were similar. Study results and limitations: There was a moderate but significant shortening of TCRB CDR3s in all four CD4+ subsets of Type 1 diabetes patients. In type 1 diabetes patients, VDJ junctions had fewer insertions; deletions at these junctions were more frequent. Compared with healthy donors, patients appeared to share more similar naive, central memory and regulatory TCRB repertoires.

The whole isolated RNA underwent reverse transcription, so sequencing captured expressed TCRB transcripts. Assay: immunoSEQ multiplex PCR; the TCRdb copy retains only in-frame clones and omits some. The sample yields some 110,000 clones, around 17% seen once. With 0 bases removed from V and 5 bases from J, the gap between germline ends came to 6 bases. This CDR3 comprises 13 residues. CDR1 is SGHDT and CDR2 is YYEEEE in the germline V gene. In this sample, this clone turned up a few times. Its specificity is not known. Sequencing was done on a sample of central memory CD4+ T cells from blood. This rearrangement joins TRBV5-6 to TRBJ1-5, with unresolved D. The sequence derives from a man aged 25-45 years with type 1 diabetes. CDR3: CASSLGTYQPQHF. CDR3 nucleotides: TGTGCCAGCAGCTTGGGGACCTATCAGCCCCAGCATTTT. Filled out from reference TRBV5-6 and TRBJ1-5, the complete variable domain reads DAGVTQSPTHLIKTRGQQVTLRCSPKSGHDTVSWYQQALGQGPQFIFQYYEEEERQRGNFPDRFSGHQFPNYSSELNVNALLLGDSALYLCASSLGTYQPQHFGDGTRLSIL.